The following is a TCR beta chain sequence with its context. This record comes from a study of blood T cell repertoires in COVID-19. Study-level background: The origin of the acute and convalescent COVID-19 samples was the United States, Italy and Spain. The analysed material was cDNA or gDNA that came from T cells, B-cell-depleted T cells, or PBMCs.

Methods used by the authors: By means of reference gene primer amplification, nucleated cell counts were estimated. Assay: immunoSEQ multiplex PCR; the TCRdb copy retains only in-frame clones and omits some. V, J and clone size are taken as reported in that table, and D and trimming were inferred from the DNA itself. The sample contains 60,000 to 75,000 clones, around nine tenths of which appear only once. J was trimmed by 1 base and V by 6 bases; bases with no gene match: 3. This CDR3 is built from 13 residues. Germline CDR1 reads SQVTM; CDR2 reads ANQGSEA. Sample: peripheral blood. This chain connects TRBV29-1 to TRBJ1-2; TRBD1 agrees at 9 bases. The sequence was obtained from a woman aged 60-75 years with acute or convalescent COVID-19. The CDR3 coding sequence is TGCAGCGTCCAGACAGGGGGTAACTATGGCTACACCTTC. Translating gives CSVQTGGNYGYTF. The full variable domain, with the rest looked up from reference TRBV29-1 and TRBJ1-2, is SAVISQKPSRDICQRGTSLTIQCQVDSQVTMMFWYRQQPGQSLTLIATANQGSEATYESGFVIDKFPISRPNLTFSTLTVSNMSPEDSSIYLCSVQTGGNYGYTFGSGTRLTVV.